A selection of T cell receptor beta chains follows, all from one sample in a study of blood T cell repertoires in COVID-19. Using immunoSEQ multiplex PCR, the repertoire was profiled, and TCRdb retains in-frame clones only, with some absent. This table has about 68,000 clones, approximately 92% appearing once. Sequences were obtained from peripheral blood. The receptor source for this set is a human donor in a cohort sampled during active COVID-19. The CDR3 runs from the conserved cysteine through the conserved F or W. The order of the fields is V gene, J gene, D gene, CDR3 protein, CDR3 DNA. D genes are given only for firm matches.

>TRBV4-3|TRBJ2-3|TRBD1
CASSRGTGYADTQYF
TGCGCCAGCAGCCGAGGGACAGGGTACGCAGATACGCAGTATTTT
>TRBV4-2|TRBJ2-3|-
CASSLKTEDTQYF
TGTGCCAGCAGCCTAAAAACTGAAGATACGCAGTATTTT
>TRBV4-1|TRBJ2-2|TRBD1
CASSPGDRASGELFF
TGCGCCAGCAGCCCGGGGGACAGGGCGTCCGGGGAGCTGTTTTTT
>TRBV10-3|TRBJ2-7|TRBD1
CAISESPGGEQYF
TGTGCCATCAGTGAGTCACCAGGGGGTGAGCAGTACTTC
>TRBV7-9|TRBJ2-1|TRBD1
CASSLDEFRGPEEQFF
TGTGCCAGCAGCTTAGATGAATTCAGGGGGCCGGAGGAGCAGTTCTTC
>TRBV7-2|TRBJ1-1|TRBD1
CASSTETGPTEAFF
TGTGCCAGCAGCACAGAGACAGGGCCCACTGAAGCTTTCTTT
>TRBV5-4|TRBJ2-7|-
CASSITGLNEQYF
TGTGCCAGCAGCATCACAGGGTTGAACGAGCAGTACTTC
>TRBV6-5|TRBJ1-5|-
CASSLRGGGQPQHF
TGTGCCAGCAGCCTCAGGGGAGGGGGTCAGCCCCAGCATTTT
>TRBV3-1/TRBV3-2|TRBJ1-3|TRBD1
CASSPIPTGGRNTIYF
TGTGCCAGCAGCCCGATCCCGACAGGGGGACGAAACACCATATATTTT
>TRBV28|TRBJ2-7|TRBD1
CASRPTGGSGEQYF
TGTGCCAGCAGGCCTACAGGGGGCTCGGGCGAGCAGTACTTC
>TRBV9|TRBJ2-1|-
CASSVGQSYNEQFF
TGTGCCAGCAGCGTAGGACAGTCCTACAATGAGCAGTTCTTC
>TRBV5-1|TRBJ1-3|TRBD1
CASSLAGVDRANTIYF
TGCGCCAGCAGCTTGGCAGGCGTGGACAGGGCGAACACCATATATTTT
>TRBV3-1/TRBV3-2|TRBJ2-1|TRBD2
CASSQVRTSGGVRNEQFF
TGTGCCAGCAGCCAAGTTCGGACTAGCGGGGGGGTTCGCAATGAGCAGTTCTTC
>TRBV9|TRBJ2-3|TRBD2
CASSVGLAGITDTQYF
TGTGCCAGCAGCGTTGGACTAGCGGGGATTACAGATACGCAGTATTTT
>TRBV6-2/TRBV6-3|TRBJ2-7|TRBD2
CASSSWRIAGASYEQYF
TGTGCCAGCAGTTCCTGGCGCATAGCGGGGGCCTCCTACGAGCAGTACTTC